The T cell receptor (beta chain) under discussion was sequenced for a study of human thymus T cells. Germline CDR1 reads MDHEN; CDR2 reads SYDVKM. Trimming removed 7 bases from V and 6 bases from J, with 11 bases in between. The CDR3 has 12 amino acids. Details on this clone: The antigen remains unidentified.

Overall study findings and caveats: In thymic and blood repertoires alike, V and J usage looked biased.

During corrective heart surgery, resections were taken, and the thymus tissue came from them. Those donating were healthy Finnish infants in corrective surgery for congenital heart defects. Clones were read by immunoSEQ multiplex PCR, and TCRdb kept only the in-frame ones, dropping some. The table records some 120,000 clones, around 94% of them present only once. What was sequenced was thymus tissue. The chain recombines TRBV28 with TRBJ2-3, with D perhaps matching TRBD2 (5 bases). The receptor comes from a boy in the first two years of life with a congenital heart defect but otherwise immunologically healthy. The CDR3, as DNA: TGTGCCAGCACCTGCCCGGGGGATACGCAGTATTTT. Its protein product is CASTCPGDTQYF.